This paragraph reports one TCR beta chain. The antigen is undetermined. The data were taken from a study of graft-versus-host responses after intestinal transplantation. Study details: Recipients were given multivisceral, liver-intestinal, or isolated intestinal transplants. The study gave all recipients anti-thymocyte globulin induction, then tacrolimus and steroids for about 3 years. General study findings and limits: GvH clones occurred in recipient marrow; some first appeared in ileum or blood. The presence of high graft-versus-host to host-versus-graft clonal ratios in allografts characterized patients with graft-donor T cell macrochimerism.

Germline V gives CDR1 SNHLY, CDR2 FYNNEI. V was pared by 4 bases and J by 2 bases, with 8 bases between. CDR3 length: 13 amino acids. Clones were read by immunoSEQ multiplex PCR, and TCRdb kept only the in-frame ones, dropping some. The sample lists 65,000 to 90,000 clones, around 93% seen once, with 7.6% in the top ten. The chain employs TRBV2 and TRBJ1-2, with a weak D call TRBD1 (6 bases). The starting material was unstimulated CD8+ T cells sorted from spleen or lymph node cells, obtained before transplant. This receptor was identified in a human donor who was the organ donor for an intestinal transplant. The CDR3 protein is CASSGGGNYGYTF. The CDR3 bases are TGTGCCAGCAGTGGAGGGGGGAACTATGGCTACACCTTC.